This T cell receptor (beta chain) was sequenced in a study of T cells after yellow fever vaccination. Study in general: Preparation of the low-cell-number fractions used SMART-Seq v4 Ultra Low Input.

With 3 bases removed from V and 0 bases from J, the gap between germline ends came to 8 bases. Per the germline V gene, CDR1 is MNHEY and CDR2 is SMNVEV (reference sequence). This CDR3 comprises 14 residues. This clonotype showed up many times. In making TCR cDNA, 5'RACE template switching added a universal primer site and UMIs to it. Via MiXCR, TCRdb re-called the 5' RACE reads, giving one row per CDR3 protein. The sample lists 250,000 to 400,000 distinct CDR3 sequences; roughly 4% were seen once. The sequence came from a man aged 18 to 35 who received the YFV17D yellow fever vaccine. The V gene is TRBV27, the J gene TRBJ2-5; D gene uncertain. This sample comprised PBMCs, obtained 5 days after the yellow fever booster vaccination. The CDR3 is CASSLARHQETQYF. The CDR3 DNA reads as TGTGCCAGCAGTTTGGCACGGCACCAAGAGACCCAGTACTTC.